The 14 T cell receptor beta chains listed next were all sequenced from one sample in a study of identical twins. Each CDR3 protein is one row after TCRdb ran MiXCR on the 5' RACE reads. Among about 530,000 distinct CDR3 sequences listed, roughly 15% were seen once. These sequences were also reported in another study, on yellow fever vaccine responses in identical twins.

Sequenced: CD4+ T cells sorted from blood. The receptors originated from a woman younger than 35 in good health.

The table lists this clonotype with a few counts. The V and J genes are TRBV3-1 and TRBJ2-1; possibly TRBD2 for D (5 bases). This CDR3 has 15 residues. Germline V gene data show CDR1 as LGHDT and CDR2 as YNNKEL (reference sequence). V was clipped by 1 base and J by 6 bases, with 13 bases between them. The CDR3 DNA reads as TGTGCCAGCAGCCAAGGGGTGGGAGTAGGCAATGAGCAGTTCTTC. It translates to CASSQGVGVGNEQFF.

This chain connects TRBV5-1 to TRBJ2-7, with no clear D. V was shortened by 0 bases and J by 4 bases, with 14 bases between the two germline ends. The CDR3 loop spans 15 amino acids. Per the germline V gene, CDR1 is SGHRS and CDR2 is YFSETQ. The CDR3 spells CASSLAFSVVYEQYV. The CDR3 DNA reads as TGCGCCAGCAGCTTGGCCTTCTCTGTAGTGTACGAGCAGTACGTC.

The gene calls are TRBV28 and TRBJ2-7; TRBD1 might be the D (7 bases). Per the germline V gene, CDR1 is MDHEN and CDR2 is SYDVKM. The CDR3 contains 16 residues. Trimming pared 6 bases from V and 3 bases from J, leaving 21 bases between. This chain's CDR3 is CASSHHGGGLIYEQYV. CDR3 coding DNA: TGTGCCAGCAGCCATCACGGAGGGGGCCTCATCTACGAGCAGTACGTC.

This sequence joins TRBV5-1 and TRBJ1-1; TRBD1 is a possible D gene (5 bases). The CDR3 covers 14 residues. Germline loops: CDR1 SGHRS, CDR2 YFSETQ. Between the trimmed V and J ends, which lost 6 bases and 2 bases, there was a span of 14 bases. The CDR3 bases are TGCGCCAGCACACGGGGAGGGGATAACACTGAAGCTTTCTTT. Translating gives CASTRGGDNTEAFF.

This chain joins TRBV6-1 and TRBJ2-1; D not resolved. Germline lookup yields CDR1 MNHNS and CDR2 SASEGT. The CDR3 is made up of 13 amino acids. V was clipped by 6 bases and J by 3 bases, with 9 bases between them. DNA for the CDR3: TGTGCCAGCAGAAATGGATACTACAATGAGCAGTTCTTC. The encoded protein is CASRNGYYNEQFF.

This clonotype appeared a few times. CDR3 region: CASSRRMGQGQETQYF. The CDR3 nucleotides read TGTGCCAGCAGCAGACGAATGGGACAGGGACAAGAGACCCAGTACTTC. This chain uses TRBV11-3 with TRBJ2-5; 9 positions match TRBD1. This CDR3 has 16 amino acids. With 5 bases clipped from V and 2 bases from J, the junction kept 9 bases outside the gene matches. The germline gives CDR1 SGHNT, CDR2 YENEEA.

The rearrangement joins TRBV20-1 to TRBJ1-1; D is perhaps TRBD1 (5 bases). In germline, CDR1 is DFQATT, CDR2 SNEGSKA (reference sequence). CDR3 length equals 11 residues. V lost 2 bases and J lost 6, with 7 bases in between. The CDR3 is CSARPGPEAFF. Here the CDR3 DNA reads TGCAGTGCTAGACCGGGACCTGAAGCTTTCTTT.

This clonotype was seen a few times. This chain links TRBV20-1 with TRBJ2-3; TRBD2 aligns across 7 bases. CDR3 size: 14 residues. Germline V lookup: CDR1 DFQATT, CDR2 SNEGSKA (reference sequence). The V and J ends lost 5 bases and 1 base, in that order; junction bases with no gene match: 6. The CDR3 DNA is TGCAGTGCTCCACTAGCGATGGGCACAGATACGCAGTATTTT. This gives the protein CSAPLAMGTDTQYF.

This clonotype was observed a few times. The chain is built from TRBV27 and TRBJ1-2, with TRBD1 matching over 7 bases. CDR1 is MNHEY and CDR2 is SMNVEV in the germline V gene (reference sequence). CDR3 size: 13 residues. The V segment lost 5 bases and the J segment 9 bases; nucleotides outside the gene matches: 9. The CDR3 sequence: CASSPRLGQRYTF. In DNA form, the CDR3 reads TGTGCCAGCAGTCCTAGGTTGGGACAGCGCTACACCTTC.

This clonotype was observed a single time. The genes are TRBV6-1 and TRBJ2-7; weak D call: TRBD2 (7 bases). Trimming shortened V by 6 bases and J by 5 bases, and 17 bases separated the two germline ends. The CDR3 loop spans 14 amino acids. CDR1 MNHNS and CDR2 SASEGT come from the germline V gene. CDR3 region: CASRGGQGPNEQYF. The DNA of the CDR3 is TGTGCCAGCAGGGGGGGGCAGGGGCCTAACGAGCAGTACTTC.

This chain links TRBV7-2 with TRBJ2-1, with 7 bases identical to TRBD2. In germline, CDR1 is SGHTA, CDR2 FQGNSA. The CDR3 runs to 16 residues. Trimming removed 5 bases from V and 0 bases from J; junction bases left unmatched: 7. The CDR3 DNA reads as TGTGCCAGCAGCAAGACTAGCAAGAGCTCCTACAATGAGCAGTTCTTC. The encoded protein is CASSKTSKSSYNEQFF.

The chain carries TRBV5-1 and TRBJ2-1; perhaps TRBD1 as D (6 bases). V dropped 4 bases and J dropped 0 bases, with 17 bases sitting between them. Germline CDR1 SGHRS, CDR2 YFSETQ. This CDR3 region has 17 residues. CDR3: CASSPQTGTTSYNEQFF. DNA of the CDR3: TGCGCCAGCAGCCCCCAAACAGGGACAACCTCCTACAATGAGCAGTTCTTC.

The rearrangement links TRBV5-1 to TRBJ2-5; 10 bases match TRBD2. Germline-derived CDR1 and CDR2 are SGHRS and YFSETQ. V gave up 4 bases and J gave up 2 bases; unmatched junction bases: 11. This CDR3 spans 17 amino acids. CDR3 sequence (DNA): TGCGCCAGCAGCACCGGTGGGACTAGCGTAACTCAAGAGACCCAGTACTTC. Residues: CASSTGGTSVTQETQYF.

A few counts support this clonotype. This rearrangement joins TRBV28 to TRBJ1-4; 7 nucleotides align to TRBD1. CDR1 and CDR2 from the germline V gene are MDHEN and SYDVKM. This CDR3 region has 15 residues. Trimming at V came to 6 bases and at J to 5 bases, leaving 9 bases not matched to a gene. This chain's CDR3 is CASRLGQTGNEKLFF. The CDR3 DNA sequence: TGTGCCAGCAGACTGGGACAGACTGGGAATGAAAAACTGTTTTTT.